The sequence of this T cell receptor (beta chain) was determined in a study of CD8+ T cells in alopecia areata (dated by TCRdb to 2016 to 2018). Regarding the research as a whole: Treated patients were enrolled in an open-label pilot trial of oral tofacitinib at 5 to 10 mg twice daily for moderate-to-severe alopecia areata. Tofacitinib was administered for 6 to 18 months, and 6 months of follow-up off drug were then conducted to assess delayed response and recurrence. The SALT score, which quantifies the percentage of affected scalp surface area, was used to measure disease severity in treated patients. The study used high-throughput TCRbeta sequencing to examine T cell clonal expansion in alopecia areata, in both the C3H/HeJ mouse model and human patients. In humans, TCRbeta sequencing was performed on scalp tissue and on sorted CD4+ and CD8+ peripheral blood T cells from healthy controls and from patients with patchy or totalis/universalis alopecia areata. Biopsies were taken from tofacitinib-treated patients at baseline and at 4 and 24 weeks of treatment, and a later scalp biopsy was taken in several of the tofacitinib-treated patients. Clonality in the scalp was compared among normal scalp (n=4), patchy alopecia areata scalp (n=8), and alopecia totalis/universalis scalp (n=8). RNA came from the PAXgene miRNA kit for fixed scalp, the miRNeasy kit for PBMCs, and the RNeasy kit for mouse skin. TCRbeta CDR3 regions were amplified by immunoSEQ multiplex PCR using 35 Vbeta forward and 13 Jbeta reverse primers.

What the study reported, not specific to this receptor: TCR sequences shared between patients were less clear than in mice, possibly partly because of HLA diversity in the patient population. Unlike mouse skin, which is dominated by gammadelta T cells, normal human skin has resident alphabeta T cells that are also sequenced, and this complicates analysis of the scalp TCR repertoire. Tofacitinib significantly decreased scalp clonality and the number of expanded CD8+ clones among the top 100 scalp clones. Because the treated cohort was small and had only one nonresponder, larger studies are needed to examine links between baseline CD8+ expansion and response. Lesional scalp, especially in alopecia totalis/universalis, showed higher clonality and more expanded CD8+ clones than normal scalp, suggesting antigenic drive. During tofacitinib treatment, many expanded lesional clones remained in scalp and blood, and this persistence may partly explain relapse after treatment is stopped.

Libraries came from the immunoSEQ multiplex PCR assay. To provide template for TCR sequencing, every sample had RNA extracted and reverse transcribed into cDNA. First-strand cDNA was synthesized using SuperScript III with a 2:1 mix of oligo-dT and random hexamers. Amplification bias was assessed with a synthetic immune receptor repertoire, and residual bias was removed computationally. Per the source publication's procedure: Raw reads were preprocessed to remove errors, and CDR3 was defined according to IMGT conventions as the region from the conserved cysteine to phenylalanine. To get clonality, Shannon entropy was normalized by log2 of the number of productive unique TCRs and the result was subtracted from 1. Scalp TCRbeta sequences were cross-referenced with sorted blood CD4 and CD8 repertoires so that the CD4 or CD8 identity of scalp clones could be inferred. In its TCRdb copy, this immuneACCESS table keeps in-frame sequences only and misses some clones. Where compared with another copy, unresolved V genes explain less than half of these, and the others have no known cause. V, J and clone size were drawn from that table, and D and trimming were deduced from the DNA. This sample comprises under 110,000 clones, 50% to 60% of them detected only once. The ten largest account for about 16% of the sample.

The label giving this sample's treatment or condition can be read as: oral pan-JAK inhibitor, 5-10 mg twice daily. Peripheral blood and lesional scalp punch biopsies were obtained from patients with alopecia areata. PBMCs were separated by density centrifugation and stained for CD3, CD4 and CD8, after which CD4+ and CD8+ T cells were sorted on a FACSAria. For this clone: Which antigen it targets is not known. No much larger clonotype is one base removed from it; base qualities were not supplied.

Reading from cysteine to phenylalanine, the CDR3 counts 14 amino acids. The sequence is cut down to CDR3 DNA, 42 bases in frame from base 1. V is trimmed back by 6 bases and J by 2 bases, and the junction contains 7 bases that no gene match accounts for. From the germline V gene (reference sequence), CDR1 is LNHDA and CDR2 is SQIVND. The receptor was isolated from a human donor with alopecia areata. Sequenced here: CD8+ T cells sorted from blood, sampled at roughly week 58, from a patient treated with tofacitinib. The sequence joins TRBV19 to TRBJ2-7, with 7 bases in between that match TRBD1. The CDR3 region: CASSHGTDTYEQYF. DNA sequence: TGTGCCAGTAGCCATGGGACAGATACCTACGAGCAGTACTTC. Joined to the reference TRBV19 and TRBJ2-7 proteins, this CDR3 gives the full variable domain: DGGITQSPKYLFRKEGQNVTLSCEQNLNHDAMYWYRQDPGQGLRLIYYSQIVNDFQKGDIAEGYSVSREKKESFPLTVTSAQKNPTAFYLCASSHGTDTYEQYFGPGTRLTVT.